This entry lists 20 T cell receptor beta chains sequenced from one sample in a study of cytomegalovirus exposure and HLA in healthy donors. The method was immunoSEQ multiplex PCR; TCRdb's version includes in-frame clones alone and lacks a portion of them. The table has over 150,000 clones, about 86% seen once. The sequenced material came from PBMCs. These receptor sequences come from a human donor in good health.

The rearrangement links TRBV7-2 to TRBJ2-1; TRBD2 agrees at 10 bases. From germline, CDR1 is SGHTA and CDR2 FQGNSA. This CDR3 is 16 amino acids long. The ends lost 3 bases at V and 6 bases at J; junction bases unmatched: 8. The chain's CDR3 is CASSFRPSGRGNEQFF. In DNA, the CDR3 is TGTGCCAGCAGCTTCCGACCCAGCGGGAGGGGCAATGAGCAGTTCTTC.

The chain links TRBV7-8 to TRBJ1-2; 7 bases match TRBD1. V lost 7 bases and J lost 5; bases outside the gene matches: 13. Per germline, CDR1 SGHVS and CDR2 FQNEAQ. The CDR3 loop spans 15 amino acids. The CDR3 DNA reads TGTGCCAGCACACCGACGTGGGGGACAGATTATGGCTACACCTTC. Translated, it gives CASTPTWGTDYGYTF.

This clone was seen a handful of times. The rearrangement links TRBV29-1 to TRBJ1-1, with D possibly TRBD1 on 6 matching bases. The V end lost 4 bases, the J end lost 2 bases, and 17 bases lay between the germline ends. This CDR3 has 15 residues. CDR1 is SQVTM, CDR2 ANQGSEA, per germline. The CDR3 DNA follows: TGCAGCGTTGCGACAGGACACCTCTACAACACTGAAGCTTTCTTT. Amino acids: CSVATGHLYNTEAFF.

This chain links TRBV5-8 with TRBJ2-1; TRBD1 matches 10 bases. Germline V CDR1 and CDR2: SGHTS, YDEGEE. J lost 9 bases, V lost 3 bases, and 6 bases had no gene match. This CDR3 spans 14 amino acids. The CDR3 sequence is CASSSGDRGIEQFF. In DNA, the CDR3 is TGTGCCAGCAGCTCCGGGGACAGGGGTATTGAGCAGTTCTTC.

This clone was seen repeatedly, ten times or more. The genes are TRBV2 and TRBJ1-1; D is undetermined. Germline assignment: CDR1 SNHLY and CDR2 FYNNEI. This CDR3 region has 12 residues. The V and J ends lost 7 bases and 0 bases respectively, with 6 bases between them. The CDR3: CASNRLNTEAFF. As DNA, the CDR3 is TGTGCCAGCAACCGGTTGAACACTGAAGCTTTCTTT.

The chain couples TRBV27 to TRBJ1-2; 7 positions match TRBD1. The CDR3 has 16 residues. V lost 4 bases to trimming and J lost 4 bases; unmatched junction nucleotides: 12. The germline V gene has CDR1 MNHEY and CDR2 SMNVEV (reference sequence). The CDR3 loop is CASSSYRDSQFYGYTF. As DNA, the CDR3 is TGTGCCAGCAGTTCGTACCGGGACAGCCAGTTCTATGGCTACACCTTC.

The chain carries TRBV5-1 and TRBJ2-3, with 8 bases fitting TRBD2. The CDR3 has 15 amino acids. V shed 1 base and J 0 bases; nucleotides not matched to a gene: 1. Germline V gene sequence: CDR1 SGHRS, CDR2 YFSETQ. The CDR3 loop is CASSLQRGSTDTQYF. The DNA for the CDR3 is TGCGCCAGCAGCTTGCAGCGGGGGAGCACAGATACGCAGTATTTT.

The chain recombines TRBV5-5 with TRBJ2-7; D is possibly TRBD1 (5 bases). The CDR3 is 15 residues long. V gave up 2 bases and J gave up 0 bases, with 12 bases separating them. CDR1 SGHKS and CDR2 YYEKEE come from the germline V gene (reference sequence). CDR3 coding DNA: TGTGCCAGCAGCTTAGCTATGACAGTCTCCTACGAGCAGTACTTC. This encodes CASSLAMTVSYEQYF.

The rearrangement joins TRBV7-6 to TRBJ2-2; D possibly corresponds to TRBD2 (5 bases). Germline lookup yields CDR1 SGHVS and CDR2 FNYEAQ. V was shortened by 1 base and J by 6 bases, with 15 bases between the two germline ends. The CDR3 spans 16 residues. The CDR3 protein is CASSLEVGVGAGELFF. CDR3 nucleotides: TGTGCCAGCAGCTTAGAGGTCGGGGTAGGCGCCGGGGAGCTGTTTTTT.

The chain recombines TRBV19 with TRBJ2-7; perhaps TRBD1 as D (6 bases). Trimming left V 3 bases short and J 7 bases short, with 19 bases between. The CDR3 has 15 amino acids. Germline V gene data show CDR1 as LNHDA and CDR2 as SQIVND (reference sequence). CDR3 loop: CASSITPVGAWEQYF. The CDR3 DNA is TGTGCCAGTAGTATCACCCCCGTGGGGGCCTGGGAGCAGTACTTC.

This chain joins TRBV14 and TRBJ2-1, with 10 bases that match TRBD2. Trimming cost V 0 bases and J 4 bases; bases outside gene matches: 12. The CDR3 is 19 residues long. The V gene's germline CDR1 is SGHDN and CDR2 FVKESK. The CDR3 sequence is CASSQDASGRALPYNEQFF. CDR3 sequence (DNA): TGTGCCAGCAGCCAAGATGCGAGCGGGAGGGCCCTACCTTACAATGAGCAGTTCTTC.

The chain is built from TRBV28 and TRBJ1-2; TRBD1 matches at 7 bases. Trimming at V came to 5 bases and at J to 5 bases, leaving 14 bases not matched to a gene. This CDR3 region has 16 residues. Germline assignment: CDR1 MDHEN and CDR2 SYDVKM. The CDR3 protein is CASSGKGPTGYYGYTF. CDR3 bases: TGTGCCAGCAGTGGAAAGGGCCCGACAGGGTATTATGGCTACACCTTC.

The V gene is TRBV7-9, the J gene TRBJ1-3; 7 nucleotides match TRBD1. The ends lost 5 bases at V and 0 bases at J; junction bases unmatched: 4. CDR1 and CDR2 from the germline V gene are SEHNR and FQNEAQ (reference sequence). The CDR3 extends over 15 amino acids. CDR3 coding DNA: TGTGCCAGCAGCCTAGACAGGGCCTCTGGAAACACCATATATTTT. Amino acids: CASSLDRASGNTIYF. The full variable domain, completed using reference TRBV7-9 and TRBJ1-3, is DTGVSQNPRHKITKRGQNVTFRCDPISEHNRLYWYRQTLGQGPEFLTYFQNEAQLEKSRLLSDRFSAERPKGSFSTLEIQRTEQGDSAMYLCASSLDRASGNTIYFGEGSWLTVV.

The count of this clone is one. The chain carries TRBV28 and TRBJ1-5; D gene unclear. Germline CDR1 is MDHEN and CDR2 is SYDVKM. Between the trimmed V and J ends, which lost 5 bases and 2 bases, there was a span of 10 bases. This CDR3 contains 14 residues. For the CDR3, the DNA is TGTGCCAGCAGTAACCGGTTAGGCAATCAGCCCCAGCATTTT. Protein product: CASSNRLGNQPQHF.

This chain joins TRBV6-1 and TRBJ2-7, with D perhaps TRBD1 (6 bases). V was shortened by 3 bases and J by 0 bases, with 15 bases between the two germline ends. Looked up from germline, CDR1 is MNHNS and CDR2 is SASEGT. This CDR3 comprises 16 residues. The CDR3 DNA follows: TGTGCCAGCAGTGACACAGGGTGGCCGGTCTCCTACGAGCAGTACTTC. It codes for CASSDTGWPVSYEQYF.

The chain employs TRBV11-3 and TRBJ2-4; 7 bases line up with TRBD2. The CDR3 covers 16 residues. After removal of 0 bases from V and 1 base from J, the junction contained 3 bases not matched to a gene. Germline V lookup: CDR1 SGHNT, CDR2 YENEEA. The CDR3 nucleotides are TGTGCCAGCAGCTTAGACGGGGAGGGGGCCAAAAACATTCAGTACTTC. As protein: CASSLDGEGAKNIQYF.

The chain employs TRBV6-6 and TRBJ2-2; no reliable D call. V was trimmed by 5 bases and J by 7 bases, leaving 8 bases between them. This CDR3 spans 12 amino acids. Germline values: CDR1 MNHNY, CDR2 SVGAGI (reference sequence). The CDR3 DNA reads TGTGCCAGCAGTCGAGTCGGCGGGGAGCTGTTTTTT. Its translation is CASSRVGGELFF.

The V call is TRBV18, the J call TRBJ2-4; weak D call: TRBD2 (6 bases). V was cut by 1 base and J by 7 bases, with 11 bases left in between. This CDR3 comprises 14 residues. Germline V CDR1 and CDR2: KGHSH, LQKENI. DNA for the CDR3: TGTGCCAGCTCACCACGGCCGGGGGTCAACATTCAGTACTTC. Translating it yields CASSPRPGVNIQYF.

The V gene is TRBV7-3, the J gene TRBJ1-1, with unresolved D. Per the germline V gene, CDR1 is SGHTA and CDR2 is FQGTGA. Trimming shortened V by 0 bases and J by 5 bases, and 13 bases separated the two germline ends. This CDR3 has 15 residues. The CDR3 loop reads CASSLTPQIITEAFF. The CDR3 DNA is TGTGCCAGCAGCTTAACCCCACAGATAATAACTGAAGCTTTCTTT.

The V and J genes are TRBV5-4 and TRBJ1-2; a possible D gene is TRBD1 (6 bases). The CDR3 runs 16 residues. V lost 2 bases to trimming and J lost 0 bases, with 14 bases between them. The V gene's germline CDR1 is SGHNT and CDR2 YYREEE (reference sequence). In nucleotides, the CDR3 is TGTGCCAGCAGCTTTGGGGGCGTGTTAGCTAACTATGGCTACACCTTC. Translated: CASSFGGVLANYGYTF.